The 16 T cell receptor beta chains below come from one sample, sequenced in a study of cytomegalovirus exposure and HLA in healthy donors. In the PCR, 60 Vbeta and 13 Jbeta primers were used. Here immunoSEQ multiplex PCR was the method, and the copy in TCRdb shows in-frame clones only, minus some. The sample includes roughly 120,000 clones, about 79% of them seen just once. Material for sequencing was PBMCs. Receptors were obtained from a woman aged 18 to 35 in good health and CMV-seropositive.

The V gene is TRBV6-5, the J gene TRBJ2-3, with D unresolved. V lost 0 bases and J 4 bases, leaving 8 bases between the germline ends. CDR1 and CDR2 from the germline V gene are MNHEY and SVGAGI. This CDR3 has 14 amino acids. For the CDR3, the DNA is TGTGCCAGCAGTTACTCCCAGGTCGCAGATACGCAGTATTTT. This gives the protein CASSYSQVADTQYF.

V and J are TRBV15 and TRBJ1-6; no reliable D call. The CDR3 contains 20 residues. The V and J ends lost 0 bases and 0 bases respectively, with 18 bases between them. Germline V lookup: CDR1 LNHNV, CDR2 YYDKDF (reference sequence). The CDR3 nucleotides read TGTGCCACCAGCAGAGATTTGACTGCCGTATTAGACTCCTATAATTCACCCCTCCACTTT. Residues: CATSRDLTAVLDSYNSPLHF.

Concerning this clone itself: Other DNA variants within this sample encode the same CDR3. CDR3 nucleotides: TGTGCCAGCAGCTTAGTTTACGGGTTAGCCAAAAACATTCAGTACTTC. Protein product: CASSLVYGLAKNIQYF. The chain links TRBV11-2 to TRBJ2-4; no clear D. Per germline, CDR1 SGHAT and CDR2 FQNNGV. CDR3 length equals 16 residues. The V end lost 1 base, the J end lost 0 bases, and 10 bases lay between the germline ends.

This chain uses TRBV4-1 with TRBJ1-2, with 7 bases lining up with TRBD1. CDR1 is MGHRA, CDR2 YSYEKL, per germline. The V and J ends lost 4 bases and 8 bases, in that order; junction bases with no gene match: 13. The CDR3 extends over 15 amino acids. In DNA form, the CDR3 reads TGCGCCAGCAGCCTCCTGGGTACAGGGGTACGAGGCTACACCTTC. Translation: CASSLLGTGVRGYTF.

The chain couples TRBV6-6 to TRBJ2-3; TRBD2 aligns across 8 bases. This CDR3 is built from 14 residues. Trimming at V came to 6 bases and at J to 5 bases, leaving 7 bases not matched to a gene. Germline V gives CDR1 MNHNY, CDR2 SVGAGI (reference sequence). The CDR3 reads CASSLGGAGDTQYF. The CDR3 DNA reads TGTGCCAGCAGCCTCGGGGGGGCAGGAGATACGCAGTATTTT.

This chain joins TRBV4-1 and TRBJ2-7; D remains ambiguous. The CDR3 has 17 amino acids. Deletions cut 4 bases from V and 2 bases from J, with 21 bases between. Germline CDR1 is MGHRA and CDR2 is YSYEKL. The CDR3 DNA follows: TGCGCCAGCAGCCGAGACTTCGACATGCTCCTCACCTACGAGCAGTACTTC. It translates to CASSRDFDMLLTYEQYF.

The rearrangement joins TRBV25-1 to TRBJ2-5; 7 bases are shared with TRBD2. CDR3 size: 16 residues. Per the germline V gene, CDR1 is MGHDK and CDR2 is SYGVNS. V lost 4 bases and J lost 0; bases outside the gene matches: 8. This chain's CDR3 is CASSGGGAGDQETQYF. Written as DNA, the CDR3 is TGTGCCAGCAGTGGGGGAGGGGCCGGGGACCAAGAGACCCAGTACTTC. Supplemented by reference TRBV25-1 and TRBJ2-5, the full variable domain reads EADIYQTPRYLVIGTGKKITLECSQTMGHDKMYWYQQDPGMELHLIHYSYGVNSTEKGDLSSESTVSRIRTEHFPLTLESARPSHTSQYLCASSGGGAGDQETQYFGPGTRLLVL.

Only a few counts were recorded for this clone. This chain links TRBV6-1 with TRBJ2-5; TRBD2 matches 9 bases. The end of the DNA aligns better with TRBJ2-7, so the J call may be wrong. CDR3 length equals 14 residues. The V gene's germline CDR1 is MNHNS and CDR2 SASEGT. The CDR3 is CASSETSGSYEQYF. CDR3 nucleotide sequence: TGTGCCAGCAGTGAGACTAGCGGATCCTACGAGCAGTACTTC.

This rearrangement joins TRBV5-1 to TRBJ1-4; possible D gene TRBD1, 5 bases. Trimming took 3 bases from V and 4 from J, leaving 13 bases between them. Germline CDR1 is SGHRS and CDR2 is YFSETQ. The CDR3 runs to 15 residues. This CDR3 reads CASSYLSGNNEKLFF. CDR3 sequence (DNA): TGCGCCAGCAGCTACTTATCAGGGAATAATGAAAAACTGTTTTTT.

This clone has only one observation. J is TRBJ2-5 and V is TRBV10-1; 8 bases are shared with TRBD2. The V segment lost 8 bases and the J segment 4 bases; nucleotides outside the gene matches: 6. The germline CDR1 and CDR2 sequences are WNHNN and SYGVQD (reference sequence). The CDR3 is 13 residues long. The CDR3 DNA reads TGCGCCAGCTCGGGGGGGCCGGGAGAGACCCAGTACTTC. Translated, it gives CASSGGPGETQYF.

This clone has only a few counts. The rearrangement links TRBV19 to TRBJ1-2; no firm D call. V gave up 5 bases and J gave up 8 bases, with 18 bases separating them. The length of the CDR3 is 14 residues. Germline V gene sequence: CDR1 LNHDA, CDR2 SQIVND (reference sequence). CDR3 DNA sequence: TGTGCCAGTAGTCCCGACGGTGGTTCGGGAGGCTACACCTTC. Its protein is CASSPDGGSGGYTF.

The genes are TRBV9 and TRBJ2-5, with D perhaps TRBD1 (5 bases). This CDR3 has 16 amino acids. V was cut by 0 bases and J by 2 bases, with 14 bases left in between. The V gene's germline CDR1 is SGDLS and CDR2 YYNGEE. This CDR3 reads CASSVGPPGKQETQYF. The CDR3 DNA reads as TGTGCCAGCAGCGTAGGTCCCCCAGGGAAGCAAGAGACCCAGTACTTC.

As to this clone: The same CDR3 can be traced to other DNA sequences in this sample. The chain joins TRBV15 to TRBJ1-2; D is perhaps TRBD1 (5 bases). Germline loops: CDR1 LNHNV, CDR2 YYDKDF (reference sequence). The CDR3 loop spans 15 amino acids. Trimming removed 0 bases at V and 4 bases at J, with 12 bases between. The DNA for the CDR3 is TGTGCCACCAGCAGAGATAATCAGGGCAGCTATGGCTACACCTTC. Its protein product is CATSRDNQGSYGYTF.

The chain couples TRBV28 to TRBJ1-2; D is perhaps TRBD1 (6 bases). CDR1 and CDR2 (germline): MDHEN, SYDVKM. Trimming pared 2 bases from V and 4 bases from J, leaving 11 bases between. CDR3 size: 14 residues. The CDR3 reads CASSLGTLVYGYTF. For the CDR3, the DNA is TGTGCCAGCAGTTTAGGGACATTGGTCTATGGCTACACCTTC.

This clone was seen a few times. V and J are TRBV9 and TRBJ1-5; possible D gene TRBD1, 5 bases. Germline V gene sequence: CDR1 SGDLS, CDR2 YYNGEE. This CDR3 is 15 amino acids long. V was pared by 0 bases and J by 5 bases, with 12 bases between. The CDR3 bases are TGTGCCAGCAGCGTAGACGGGGGGAGGGATCAGCCCCAGCATTTT. It yields the protein CASSVDGGRDQPQHF.

The CDR3: CASSTWGRGTPYEQYF. In DNA, the CDR3 is TGTGCCAGCAGCACCTGGGGGCGGGGGACCCCCTACGAGCAGTACTTC. V and J are TRBV5-4 and TRBJ2-7; D might be TRBD2 (7 bases). CDR1 is SGHNT and CDR2 is YYREEE in the germline V gene (reference sequence). V lost 4 bases to trimming and J lost 2 bases, with 19 bases between them. This CDR3 has 16 amino acids.